This T cell receptor beta chain was found in a study of T-cell memory formation after mild COVID-19. A single record per CDR3 protein comes from TCRdb applying MiXCR to the 5' RACE reads. The sample gives fewer than 300,000 distinct CDR3 sequences, roughly 17% of which show up once; 22% is in the top ten. Germline loops: CDR1 SEHNR, CDR2 FQNEAQ (reference sequence). The ends lost 1 base at V and 4 bases at J; junction bases unmatched: 8. The CDR3 consists of 16 residues. Only a few counts were recorded for this clonotype. What it binds is unknown. Study findings and constraints: Day 37-peaking second-wave clones had unconfirmed SARS-CoV-2 specificity. The CD4+ clones that contracted clustered mainly within CM and EM, and the CD8+ clones concentrated in EMRA.

The V gene is TRBV7-9, the J gene TRBJ2-3; 7 bases fit TRBD2. Sample: PBMCs or a T cell subset sorted from them (not recorded which). The receptor was isolated from a man between 18 and 29 years old who had mild COVID-19 (a few samples of this study predate the infection). Cell type and time point are not known. The CDR3, as DNA: TGTGCCAGCAGCTTAGTTCAAGGACTAGGGGCAGATACGCAGTATTTT. Translation: CASSLVQGLGADTQYF.